The 15 T cell receptor beta chains below were found in one sample sequenced in a study of blood T cell repertoires in COVID-19. Generated by immunoSEQ multiplex PCR, the TCRdb table keeps only in-frame clones and is missing some. The profile shows under 300,000 clones, 82% of them singletons. The material sequenced was peripheral blood. The receptor source for this set is an elderly woman with active or convalescent COVID-19.

The V gene is TRBV5-1, the J gene TRBJ2-2; 9 nucleotides agree with TRBD2. In germline, CDR1 is SGHRS, CDR2 YFSETQ. The length of the CDR3 is 14 residues. The junction had 1 base not matched to a gene; V was cut back by 4 bases and J by 3 bases. The chain's CDR3 is CASSRLADTGELFF. DNA of the CDR3: TGCGCCAGCAGCCGACTAGCGGACACCGGGGAGCTGTTTTTT.

The chain joins TRBV2 to TRBJ2-1, with 11 bases fitting TRBD2. The CDR3 has 16 residues. Germline V lookup: CDR1 SNHLY, CDR2 FYNNEI. V was pared by 0 bases and J by 7 bases, with 5 bases of the junction left unmatched. The CDR3 spells CASSEALIAGGNEQFF. CDR3 DNA: TGTGCCAGCAGTGAAGCCCTAATAGCGGGGGGGAATGAGCAGTTCTTC.

V and J are TRBV12-3 or TRBV12-4 and TRBJ2-1, with a tentative D call TRBD2 (6 bases). Deletions cut 7 bases from V and 6 bases from J, with 13 bases between. CDR3 size: 13 residues. The chain's CDR3 is CASTRRGGNEQFF. The CDR3, as DNA: TGTGCCAGCACCCGGAGGGGTGGCAATGAGCAGTTCTTC.

The rearrangement links TRBV6-5 to TRBJ1-1; TRBD1 matches at 9 bases. Looked up from germline, CDR1 is MNHEY and CDR2 is SVGAGI. With V trimmed by 6 bases and J by 1 base, 6 bases remained unmatched. The CDR3 consists of 15 residues. CDR3 bases: TGTGCCAGCAGACCCACGACAGGGGGGAACACTGAAGCTTTCTTT. It is translated as CASRPTTGGNTEAFF.

This clone was observed a single time. This chain uses TRBV25-1 with TRBJ1-6; 8 bases are a match to TRBD1. After removal of 6 bases from V and 7 bases from J, the junction contained 5 bases not matched to a gene. The CDR3 length is 14 residues. CDR1 and CDR2 from the germline V gene are MGHDK and SYGVNS. The CDR3 coding sequence is TGTGCCAGCAGCCCCCGACAGGGGAATTCACCCCTCCACTTT. Translating it yields CASSPRQGNSPLHF.

The chain joins TRBV9 to TRBJ1-2; 10 nucleotides match TRBD1. The germline gives CDR1 SGDLS, CDR2 YYNGEE. This CDR3 is 14 amino acids long. With 4 bases clipped from V and 14 bases from J, the junction kept 14 bases outside the gene matches. This CDR3 is CASSLIPGQGIQTF. CDR3 nucleotides: TGTGCCAGCAGCCTAATACCGGGACAGGGGATTCAAACCTTC.

This sequence joins TRBV10-1 and TRBJ2-1, with 8 bases identical to TRBD2. Germline CDR1 reads WNHNN; CDR2 reads SYGVQD (reference sequence). The CDR3 totals 14 residues. V gave up 3 bases and J gave up 3 bases; unmatched junction bases: 1. CDR3: CASSDSGVYNEQFF. CDR3 in DNA: TGCGCCAGCAGTGATAGCGGGGTCTACAATGAGCAGTTCTTC.

This clone appeared a few times. The gene calls are TRBV3-1 (or the pseudogene TRBV3-2) and TRBJ2-1; 7 bases match TRBD2. The junction had 9 bases not matched to a gene; V was cut back by 0 bases and J by 4 bases. The germline gives CDR1 LGHDT, CDR2 YNNKEL (reference sequence). The CDR3 is made up of 17 amino acids. In nucleotides, the CDR3 is TGTGCCAGCAGCCAAGATTGGGCGGGAGTCGGGTACAATGAGCAGTTCTTC. This sequence encodes CASSQDWAGVGYNEQFF.

DNA of the CDR3: TGTGCCAGCAGTTTATATCCCCGGGCTTTCTTT. Translating gives CASSLYPRAFF. The genes are TRBV28 and TRBJ1-1; D ambiguous. V lost 1 base, J lost 11 bases, and 8 bases lay in between. Germline CDR1 reads MDHEN; CDR2 reads SYDVKM. The CDR3 covers 11 residues.

This clone was seen once. V and J are TRBV3-1 (or the pseudogene TRBV3-2) and TRBJ2-3; TRBD1 is a possible D gene (5 bases). The V end was cut by 1 base, the J end by 4 bases, with 9 bases between. The CDR3 runs 14 residues. Germline lookup yields CDR1 LGHDT and CDR2 YNNKEL (reference sequence). The CDR3 spells CASSQVGAADTQYF. CDR3 in DNA: TGTGCCAGCAGCCAAGTAGGGGCCGCAGATACGCAGTATTTT.

V and J are TRBV30 and TRBJ2-3, with D tentatively TRBD2 (5 bases). CDR3 length equals 16 residues. V lost 0 bases and J 0 bases, leaving 13 bases between the germline ends. Per the germline V gene, CDR1 is GTSNPN and CDR2 is SVGIG (reference sequence). As DNA, the CDR3 is TGTGCCTGGAGTGTTAGCCGGGGTGCTAGCACAGATACGCAGTATTTT. Translating it yields CAWSVSRGASTDTQYF.

This chain connects TRBV5-1 to TRBJ2-2, with no clear D. Between the trimmed V and J ends, which lost 2 bases and 6 bases, there was a span of 5 bases. This CDR3 contains 12 residues. Germline-derived CDR1 and CDR2 are SGHRS and YFSETQ. CDR3 sequence (DNA): TGCGCCAGCAGCTTTAGTCCCGGGGAGCTGTTTTTT. Its protein is CASSFSPGELFF.

About this clone itself: In the same sample, other DNA sequences code for this CDR3. V gene TRBV4-2 combines with J gene TRBJ2-1, with 15 bases aligning to TRBD2. This CDR3 region has 16 residues. The germline CDR1 and CDR2 sequences are LGHNA and YNFKEQ. V dropped 3 bases and J dropped 4; count of bases not matched to a gene: 1. CDR3 loop: CASSQGTSGGYNEQFF. In nucleotides, the CDR3 is TGTGCCAGCAGCCAGGGGACTAGCGGGGGGTACAATGAGCAGTTCTTC.

The chain employs TRBV3-1 (or the pseudogene TRBV3-2) and TRBJ1-1; 7 bases match TRBD1. CDR3 size: 13 residues. Germline V gives CDR1 LGHDT, CDR2 YNNKEL (reference sequence). Unmatched junction bases numbered 3, after V lost 2 bases and J lost 6 bases. For the CDR3, the DNA is TGTGCCAGCAGCCAACTACAGGGGCCTGAAGCTTTCTTT. This sequence encodes CASSQLQGPEAFF.

This clone has a handful of counts. V gene TRBV28 combines with J gene TRBJ1-4, with D uncertain. V dropped 3 bases and J dropped 0 bases, with 8 bases sitting between them. The germline V gene has CDR1 MDHEN and CDR2 SYDVKM. The CDR3 has 15 residues. The CDR3, as DNA: TGTGCCAGCAGTTTTCGGGTTACAACTAATGAAAAACTGTTTTTT. This translates into CASSFRVTTNEKLFF.